Listed below are T cell receptor beta chains from one sample, sequenced in a study of shared clonotypes between healthy human individuals. The assay was immunoSEQ multiplex PCR, and TCRdb's table has in-frame clones only and misses some. The data contain some 580,000 clones, 97% of them singletons. The sequencing input was naive CD4+ T cells sorted from blood. The receptor source for this set is a woman in her twenties or thirties in good health. The CDR3 runs from the conserved cysteine through the conserved F or W. The D gene is left open where the match is weak.

v_gene	d_gene	CDR3aa
TRBV4-1	.	CASSQGPHEKLFF
TRBV5-1	.	CASRRVQGAYEQYF
TRBV6-5	.	CASSYSGNEQFF
TRBV5-6	.	CASSWEVGAQRRRTEAFF
TRBV19	.	CASSVQRDFEQFF
TRBV28	.	CASSPIRSLHRPQPQHF
TRBV19	TRBD1	CASKGWTGSEQYF
TRBV29-1	TRBD2	CSVISGSYNEQFF
TRBV11-3	.	CASSKQGKDTQYF
TRBV5-4	TRBD2	CASSFSLGLAVYEQYF
TRBV30	.	CAWSVQGNQPQHF
TRBV13	.	CASSYEGASYEQYF
TRBV6-6	.	CASMIRTDTEAFF
TRBV6-1	TRBD2	CASSEASGSYNEQFF
TRBV2	.	CASKGGGYNEQFF